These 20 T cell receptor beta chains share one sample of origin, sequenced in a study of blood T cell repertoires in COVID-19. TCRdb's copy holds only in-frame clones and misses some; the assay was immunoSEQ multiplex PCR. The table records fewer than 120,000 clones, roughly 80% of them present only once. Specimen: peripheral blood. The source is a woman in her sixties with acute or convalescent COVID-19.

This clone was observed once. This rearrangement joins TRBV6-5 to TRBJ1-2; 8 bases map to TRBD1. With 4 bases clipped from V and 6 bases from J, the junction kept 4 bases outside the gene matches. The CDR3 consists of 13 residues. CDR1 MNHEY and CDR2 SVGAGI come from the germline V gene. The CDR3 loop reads CASSFGGQDGYTF. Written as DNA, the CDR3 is TGTGCCAGCAGTTTTGGGGGACAGGATGGCTACACCTTC.

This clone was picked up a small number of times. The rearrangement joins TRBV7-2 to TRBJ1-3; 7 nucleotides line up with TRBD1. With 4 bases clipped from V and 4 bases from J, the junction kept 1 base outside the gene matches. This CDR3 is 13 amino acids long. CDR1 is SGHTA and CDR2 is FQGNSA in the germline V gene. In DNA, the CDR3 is TGTGCCAGCAGCTCGGGACAGGGAAACACCATATATTTT. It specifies CASSSGQGNTIYF.

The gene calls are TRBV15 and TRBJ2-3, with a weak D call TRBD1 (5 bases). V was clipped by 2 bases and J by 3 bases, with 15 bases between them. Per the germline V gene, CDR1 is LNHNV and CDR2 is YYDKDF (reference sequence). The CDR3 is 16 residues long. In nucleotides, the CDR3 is TGTGCCACCAGCAGAATCCCAAGGGGCAGAACAGATACGCAGTATTTT. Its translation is CATSRIPRGRTDTQYF.

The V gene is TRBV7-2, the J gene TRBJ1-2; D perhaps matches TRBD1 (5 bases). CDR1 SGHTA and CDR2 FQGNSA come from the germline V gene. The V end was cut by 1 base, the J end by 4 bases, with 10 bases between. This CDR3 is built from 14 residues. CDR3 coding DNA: TGTGCCAGCAGCTTAGGGGGCGACGTCTATGGCTACACCTTC. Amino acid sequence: CASSLGGDVYGYTF.

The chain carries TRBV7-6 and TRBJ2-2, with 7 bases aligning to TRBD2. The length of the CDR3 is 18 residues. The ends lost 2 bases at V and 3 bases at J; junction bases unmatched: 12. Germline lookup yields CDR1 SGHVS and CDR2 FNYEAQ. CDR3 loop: CASSLRAGVPGDTGELFF. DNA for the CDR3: TGTGCCAGCAGCTTAAGGGCGGGGGTGCCGGGAGACACCGGGGAGCTGTTTTTT.

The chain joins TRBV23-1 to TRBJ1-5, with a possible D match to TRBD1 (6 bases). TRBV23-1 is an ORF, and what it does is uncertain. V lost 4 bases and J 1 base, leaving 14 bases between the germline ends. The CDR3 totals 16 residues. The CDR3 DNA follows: TGCGCCAGCAGTCTTCGGGACATTAGAAGCAATCAGCCCCAGCATTTT. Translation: CASSLRDIRSNQPQHF.

CDR3 nucleotides: TGTGCCACAGGGGACAGGGTAGTGGACTACGAGCAGTACTTC. Its translation: CATGDRVVDYEQYF. The J gene is TRBJ2-7, the V gene TRBV28, with 9 bases identical to TRBD1. Germline V lookup: CDR1 MDHEN, CDR2 SYDVKM. The CDR3 is made up of 14 amino acids. Trimming took 10 bases from V and 3 from J; bases not matched to a gene: 10.

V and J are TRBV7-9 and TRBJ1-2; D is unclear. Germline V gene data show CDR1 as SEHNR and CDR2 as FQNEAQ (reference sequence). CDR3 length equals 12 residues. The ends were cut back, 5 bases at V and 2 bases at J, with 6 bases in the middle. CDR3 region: CASSQQNYGYTF. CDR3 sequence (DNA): TGTGCCAGCAGCCAACAGAACTATGGCTACACCTTC.

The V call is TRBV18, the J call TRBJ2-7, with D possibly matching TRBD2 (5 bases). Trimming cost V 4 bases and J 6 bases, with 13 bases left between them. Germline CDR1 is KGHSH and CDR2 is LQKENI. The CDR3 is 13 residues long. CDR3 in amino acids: CASSQDSPVEQYF. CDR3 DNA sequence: TGTGCCAGCTCACAGGACTCCCCCGTCGAGCAGTACTTC.

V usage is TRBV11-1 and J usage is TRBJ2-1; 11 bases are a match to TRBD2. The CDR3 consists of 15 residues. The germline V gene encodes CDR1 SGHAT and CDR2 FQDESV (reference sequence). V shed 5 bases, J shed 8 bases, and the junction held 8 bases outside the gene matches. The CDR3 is CASSLLAGGRYEQFF. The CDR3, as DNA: TGTGCCAGCAGCCTGCTAGCGGGGGGTCGGTATGAGCAGTTCTTC.

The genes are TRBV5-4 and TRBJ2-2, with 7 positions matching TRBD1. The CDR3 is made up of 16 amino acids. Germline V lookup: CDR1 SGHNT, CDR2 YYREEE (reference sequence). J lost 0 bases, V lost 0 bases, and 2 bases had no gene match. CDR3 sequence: CASSLGDRANTGELFF. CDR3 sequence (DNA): TGTGCCAGCAGCTTGGGCGACAGGGCGAACACCGGGGAGCTGTTTTTT.

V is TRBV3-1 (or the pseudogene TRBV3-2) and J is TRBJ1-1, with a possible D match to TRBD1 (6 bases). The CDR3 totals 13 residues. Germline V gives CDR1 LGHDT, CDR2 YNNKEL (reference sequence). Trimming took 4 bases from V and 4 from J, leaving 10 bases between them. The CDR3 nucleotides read TGTGCCAGCAGCCTTCGACAGGCCACTGAAGCTTTCTTT. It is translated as CASSLRQATEAFF.

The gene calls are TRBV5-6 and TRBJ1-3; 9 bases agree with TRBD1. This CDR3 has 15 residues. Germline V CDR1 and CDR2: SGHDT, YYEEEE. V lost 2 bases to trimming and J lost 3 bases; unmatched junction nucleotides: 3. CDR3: CASSLQGAFGNTIYF. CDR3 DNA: TGTGCCAGCAGCTTACAGGGGGCCTTTGGAAACACCATATATTTT.

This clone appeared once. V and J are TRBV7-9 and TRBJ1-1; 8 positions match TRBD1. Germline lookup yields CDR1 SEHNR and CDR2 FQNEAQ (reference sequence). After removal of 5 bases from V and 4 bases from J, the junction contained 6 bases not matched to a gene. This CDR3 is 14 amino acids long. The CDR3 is CASSGRTGSTEAFF. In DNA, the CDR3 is TGTGCCAGCAGCGGAAGGACAGGGAGCACTGAAGCTTTCTTT.

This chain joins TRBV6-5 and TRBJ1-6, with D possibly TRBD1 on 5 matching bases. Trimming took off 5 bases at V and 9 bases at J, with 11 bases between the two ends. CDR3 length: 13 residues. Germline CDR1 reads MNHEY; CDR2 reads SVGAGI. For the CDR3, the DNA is TGTGCCAGCAGTATGGGGCTCGGTTCACCCCTCCACTTT. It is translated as CASSMGLGSPLHF.

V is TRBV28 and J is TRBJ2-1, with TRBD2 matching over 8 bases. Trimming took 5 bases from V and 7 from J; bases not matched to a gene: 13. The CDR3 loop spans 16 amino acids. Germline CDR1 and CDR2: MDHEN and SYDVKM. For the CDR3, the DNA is TGTGCCAGCAGTACCCCGGGAGGGGGGACCCCGAATGAGCAGTTCTTC. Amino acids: CASSTPGGGTPNEQFF.

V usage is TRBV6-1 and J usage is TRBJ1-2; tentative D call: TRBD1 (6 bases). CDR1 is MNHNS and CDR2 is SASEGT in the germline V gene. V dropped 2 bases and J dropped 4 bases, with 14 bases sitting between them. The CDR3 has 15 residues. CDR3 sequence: CASSETGRGGYGYTF. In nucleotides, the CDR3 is TGTGCCAGCAGTGAAACTGGGCGAGGGGGCTATGGCTACACCTTC.

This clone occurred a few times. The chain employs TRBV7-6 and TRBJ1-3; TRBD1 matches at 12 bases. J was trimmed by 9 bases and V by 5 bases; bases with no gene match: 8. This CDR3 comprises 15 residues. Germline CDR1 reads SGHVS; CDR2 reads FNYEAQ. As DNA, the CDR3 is TGTGCCAGCAGCCCCCCGCGGGACAGGGGGCCCACCATATATTTT. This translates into CASSPPRDRGPTIYF.

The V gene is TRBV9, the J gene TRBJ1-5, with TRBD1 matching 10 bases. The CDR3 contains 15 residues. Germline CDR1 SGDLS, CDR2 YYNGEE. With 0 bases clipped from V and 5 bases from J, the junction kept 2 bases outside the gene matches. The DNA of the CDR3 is TGTGCCAGCAGCGTAGCCGGACAGGGGGATCAGCCCCAGCATTTT. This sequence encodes CASSVAGQGDQPQHF.

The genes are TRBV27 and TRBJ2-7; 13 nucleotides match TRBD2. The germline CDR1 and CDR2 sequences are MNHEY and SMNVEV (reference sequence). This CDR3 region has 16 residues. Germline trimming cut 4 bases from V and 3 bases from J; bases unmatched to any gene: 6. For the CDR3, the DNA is TGTGCCAGCAGTTCCAGGACTAGCGGGGGAATCTACGAGCAGTACTTC. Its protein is CASSSRTSGGIYEQYF.